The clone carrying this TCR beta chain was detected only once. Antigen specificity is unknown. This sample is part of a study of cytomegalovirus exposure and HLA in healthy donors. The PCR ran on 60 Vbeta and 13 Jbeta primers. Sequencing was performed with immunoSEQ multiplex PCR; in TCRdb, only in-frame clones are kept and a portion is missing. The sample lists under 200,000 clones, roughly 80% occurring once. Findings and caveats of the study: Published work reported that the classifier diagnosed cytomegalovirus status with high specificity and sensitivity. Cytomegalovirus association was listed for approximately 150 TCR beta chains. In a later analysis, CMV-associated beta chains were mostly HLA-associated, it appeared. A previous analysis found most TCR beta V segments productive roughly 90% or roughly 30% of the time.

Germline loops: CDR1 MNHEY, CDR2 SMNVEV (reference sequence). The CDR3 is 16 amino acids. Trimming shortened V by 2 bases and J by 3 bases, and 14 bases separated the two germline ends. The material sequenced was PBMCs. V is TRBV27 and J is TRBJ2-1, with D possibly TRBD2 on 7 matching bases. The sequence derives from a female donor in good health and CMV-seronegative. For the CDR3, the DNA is TGTGCCAGCAGTTTAGTAGGGGGGGGGCTCTACAATGAGCAGTTCTTC. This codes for CASSLVGGGLYNEQFF.